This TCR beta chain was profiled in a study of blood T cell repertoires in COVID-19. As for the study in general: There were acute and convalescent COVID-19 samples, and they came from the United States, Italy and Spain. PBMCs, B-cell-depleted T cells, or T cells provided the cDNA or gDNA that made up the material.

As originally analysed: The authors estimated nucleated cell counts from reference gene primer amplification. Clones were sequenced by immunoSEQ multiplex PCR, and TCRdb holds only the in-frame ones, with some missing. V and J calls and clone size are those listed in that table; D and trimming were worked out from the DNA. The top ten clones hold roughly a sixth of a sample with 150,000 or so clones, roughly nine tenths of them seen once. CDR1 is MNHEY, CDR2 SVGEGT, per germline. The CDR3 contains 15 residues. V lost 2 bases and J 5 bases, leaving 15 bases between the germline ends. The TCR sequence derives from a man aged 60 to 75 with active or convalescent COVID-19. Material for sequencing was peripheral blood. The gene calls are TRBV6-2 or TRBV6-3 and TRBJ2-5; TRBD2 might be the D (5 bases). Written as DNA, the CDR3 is TGTGCCAGCAGTTACCAGCCGGGAATAAGGGAGACCCAGTACTTC. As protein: CASSYQPGIRETQYF.